This T cell receptor (beta chain) was observed in a study of cytomegalovirus exposure and HLA in healthy donors. The data were produced by immunoSEQ multiplex PCR, yet TCRdb's version contains in-frame clones alone and is incomplete. In the table there are some 250,000 clones, 90% of which are singletons. CDR1 and CDR2 (germline): SEHNR, FQNEAQ (reference sequence). The CDR3 contains 11 residues. V lost 3 bases and J 12 bases, leaving 10 bases between the germline ends. The chain recombines TRBV7-9 with TRBJ2-3; a possible D gene is TRBD1 (6 bases). This clonotype was obtained from a woman aged 18-29 years in good health and CMV-seronegative. The sample comprised PBMCs. CDR3 loop: CASSFPTGQYF. The CDR3 nucleotides are TGTGCCAGCAGCTTTCCGACAGGCCAGTATTTT.